The 18 T cell receptor beta chains below come from one sample, sequenced in a study of spatial heterogeneity in lung cancer. TCRdb reprocessed the 5' RACE reads with MiXCR, giving one entry per CDR3 protein. This table has 25,000 or so distinct CDR3 sequences, 3% to 4% appearing once. Time point defined: sample taken at primary tumor resection. The sequences come from PBMCs, collected at surgery. These TCRs come from a female donor with early-stage non-small cell lung cancer.

This clonotype was detected ten times or more. The V and J genes are TRBV29-1 and TRBJ2-1; possible D gene TRBD1, 6 bases. The CDR3 totals 12 residues. The V gene lost 4 bases and the J gene lost 4 bases, with 8 bases spanning the gap. CDR1 is SQVTM, CDR2 ANQGSEA, per germline. The CDR3 here is CSVVRGYNEQFF. The CDR3 DNA reads TGCAGCGTTGTAAGGGGGTACAATGAGCAGTTCTTC.

In this sample, this clonotype turned up many times. The chain has TRBV20-1 and TRBJ1-5, with D perhaps matching TRBD1 (6 bases). V lost 0 bases and J 4 bases, leaving 7 bases between the germline ends. Germline V gives CDR1 DFQATT, CDR2 SNEGSKA (reference sequence). The CDR3 has 13 residues. The CDR3 spells CSAREGANQPQHF. Here the CDR3 DNA reads TGCAGTGCTAGAGAGGGGGCTAATCAGCCCCAGCATTTT.

At least ten counts were recorded for this clonotype. In DNA, the CDR3 is TGTGCCAGCAGCCAGGACTTAGGCGGGGAGCTGTTTTTT. It yields the protein CASSQDLGGELFF. This sequence joins TRBV27 and TRBJ2-2; D might be TRBD2 (5 bases). The V end was cut by 6 bases, the J end by 7 bases, with 12 bases between. CDR3 size: 13 residues. Per germline, CDR1 MNHEY and CDR2 SMNVEV (reference sequence).

This clonotype was observed many times. Germline is not matched at one junction end, which may reflect a read error. The V call is TRBV7-7, the J call TRBJ2-1; the match to TRBD2 covers 9 bases. This CDR3 spans 13 amino acids. Germline CDR1 is SSHAT and CDR2 is FNYEAQ (reference sequence). This CDR3 reads CASSSVAGVEQFF. The CDR3 DNA follows: TGTGCTAGCAGCTCCGTAGCGGGGGTTGAGCAGTTCTTC.

Many counts were recorded for this clonotype. V is TRBV12-3 or TRBV12-4 and J is TRBJ2-3, with 7 bases matching TRBD2. With 5 bases clipped from V and 0 bases from J, the junction kept 8 bases outside the gene matches. The CDR3 consists of 16 residues. The DNA of the CDR3 is TGTGCCAGCAGTCCCCAGCGGGACTCTAGCACAGATACGCAGTATTTT. It specifies CASSPQRDSSTDTQYF.

This clonotype was detected ten times or more. The chain links TRBV18 to TRBJ2-1, with 8 bases lining up with TRBD2. Trimming removed 0 bases from V and 6 bases from J; junction bases left unmatched: 10. Germline V lookup: CDR1 KGHSH, CDR2 LQKENI. CDR3 length equals 17 residues. The CDR3 is CASSPPGSSGRSNEQFF. DNA of the CDR3: TGTGCCAGCTCACCACCGGGGTCGAGCGGGAGATCCAATGAGCAGTTCTTC. Complete variable domain (other parts from reference TRBV18 and TRBJ2-1): NAGVMQNPRHLVRRRGQEARLRCSPMKGHSHVYWYRQLPEEGLKFMVYLQKENIIDESGMPKERFSAEFPKEGPSILRIQQVVRGDSAAYFCASSPPGSSGRSNEQFFGPGTRLTVL.

This clonotype was observed many times. The chain uses TRBV10-1 and TRBJ2-1, with a tentative D call TRBD2 (5 bases). The CDR3 length is 12 residues. V was clipped by 2 bases and J by 8 bases, with 7 bases between them. In germline, CDR1 is WNHNN, CDR2 SYGVQD (reference sequence). The CDR3 bases are TGCGCCAGCAGTGAGACCGGGGATGAGCAGTTCTTC. Protein sequence: CASSETGDEQFF.

This clonotype was seen ten or more times. V gene TRBV7-6 combines with J gene TRBJ1-2; D ambiguous. CDR1 and CDR2 from the germline V gene are SGHVS and FNYEAQ. The V end was cut by 5 bases, the J end by 0 bases, with 7 bases between. The length of the CDR3 is 13 residues. The CDR3, as DNA: TGTGCCAGCAGCCCTGACTCTAACTATGGCTACACCTTC. It codes for CASSPDSNYGYTF. Drawing the rest from reference TRBV7-6 and TRBJ1-2, the complete variable domain is GAGVSQSPRYKVTKRGQDVALRCDPISGHVSLYWYRQALGQGPEFLTYFNYEAQQDKSGLPNDRFSAERPEGSISTLTIQRTEQRDSAMYRCASSPDSNYGYTFGSGTRLTVV.

The sample holds many counts of this clonotype. The V and J genes are TRBV7-7 and TRBJ2-5, with 9 bases aligning to TRBD2. V lost 0 bases and J lost 8; bases outside the gene matches: 7. Germline CDR1 SSHAT, CDR2 FNYEAQ (reference sequence). CDR3 size: 15 residues. CDR3 in amino acids: CASSLAGLAMDTQYF. The CDR3 nucleotides are TGTGCCAGCAGCTTAGCGGGACTAGCCATGGACACCCAGTACTTC.

This clonotype showed up many times. The gene calls are TRBV10-2 and TRBJ2-1; D remains unclear. The length of the CDR3 is 11 residues. Germline V gene lookup returns CDR1 WSHSY and CDR2 SAAADI. Deletions cut 8 bases from V and 6 bases from J, with 8 bases between. DNA of the CDR3: TGCGCCAGCTCCGGGTTCAATGAGCAGTTCTTC. Translation: CASSGFNEQFF.

This clonotype was seen many times. V and J are TRBV5-1 and TRBJ2-1, with D perhaps matching TRBD2 (6 bases). Deletions cut 4 bases from V and 0 bases from J, with 14 bases between. This CDR3 comprises 16 residues. The germline V gene has CDR1 SGHRS and CDR2 YFSETQ. This CDR3 is CASSPGLLSSYNEQFF. CDR3 DNA: TGCGCCAGCAGCCCGGGACTCCTGAGCTCCTACAATGAGCAGTTCTTC. Using reference TRBV5-1 and TRBJ2-1 for the parts outside the CDR3, the full variable domain is KAGVTQTPRYLIKTRGQQVTLSCSPISGHRSVSWYQQTPGQGLQFLFEYFSETQRNKGNFPGRFSGRQFSNSRSEMNVSTLELGDSALYLCASSPGLLSSYNEQFFGPGTRLTVL.

This clonotype was picked up many times. V gene TRBV10-3 combines with J gene TRBJ1-4, with D unresolved. This CDR3 region has 15 residues. Trimming removed 0 bases from V and 4 bases from J, with 9 bases in between. Looked up from germline, CDR1 is ENHRY and CDR2 is SYGVKD. The DNA of the CDR3 is TGTGCCATCAGTGAGTCGCGGGGTATTAATGAAAAACTGTTTTTT. Protein: CAISESRGINEKLFF.

Concerning this clonotype: A clone one base away is much larger, so this may be a read error. The gene calls are TRBV18 and TRBJ2-7, with D possibly being TRBD2 (6 bases). Germline CDR1 reads KGHSH; CDR2 reads LQKENI. The CDR3 runs to 14 residues. CDR3 bases: TGTGACAGCTCACCACTGGCGGGACCCTACGAGCAGTACTTC. This gives the protein CDSSPLAGPYEQYF.

This clonotype was observed many times. The chain joins TRBV11-2 to TRBJ2-1, with a weak D call TRBD2 (6 bases). The germline CDR1 and CDR2 sequences are SGHAT and FQNNGV. This CDR3 comprises 16 residues. Trimming shortened V by 5 bases and J by 7 bases, and 21 bases separated the two germline ends. The CDR3 DNA is TGTGCCAGCAGCCCCCCGCTGCGGGACGGGTCAAATGAGCAGTTCTTC. This gives the protein CASSPPLRDGSNEQFF.

As for this clonotype: Just one base apart from a much larger clone, this may be a read error. The chain has TRBV12-3 or TRBV12-4 and TRBJ2-7; 8 bases match TRBD2. V lost 6 bases and J lost 0; bases outside the gene matches: 4. This CDR3 has 14 residues. CDR3 residues: CASSRLANSYEQYF. The CDR3 region has the DNA TGTGCCAGCAGCAGACTAGCGAACTCCTACGAGCAGTACTTC.

Many counts were recorded for this clonotype. The chain joins TRBV28 to TRBJ2-7; 7 bases line up with TRBD2. V dropped 3 bases and J dropped 5; count of bases not matched to a gene: 7. CDR1 MDHEN and CDR2 SYDVKM come from the germline V gene. The CDR3 sequence is 14 residues long. CDR3 residues: CASSFGLGMNEQYF. CDR3 coding DNA: TGTGCCAGCAGTTTTGGACTAGGAATGAACGAGCAGTACTTC.

This clonotype was detected ten times or more. The J gene is TRBJ2-3, the V gene TRBV28, with 11 bases that match TRBD2. Losses at the gene ends were 6 bases for V and 6 bases for J; bases not matched to a gene: 14. From germline, CDR1 is MDHEN and CDR2 SYDVKM. This CDR3 has 17 residues. CDR3 nucleotide sequence: TGTGCCAGCAGGGGGATGGGGACTAGCGGAAAATGGGATACGCAGTATTTT. It translates to CASRGMGTSGKWDTQYF.

Judged by abundance, this clonotype is medium-sized (0.01 to 0.1%). The chain joins TRBV27 to TRBJ2-3, with 9 bases matching TRBD1. Unmatched junction bases numbered 3, after V lost 6 bases and J lost 2 bases. Germline-derived CDR1 and CDR2 are MNHEY and SMNVEV (reference sequence). The CDR3 consists of 14 residues. The CDR3 loop reads CASRRDRATDTQYF. CDR3 nucleotide sequence: TGTGCCAGCAGAAGGGACAGGGCCACAGATACGCAGTATTTT.